The 2 T cell receptor beta chains listed next were all sequenced from one sample in a study of blood T cell repertoires in COVID-19. Libraries were prepared by immunoSEQ multiplex PCR; TCRdb keeps only in-frame clonotypes and omits some of them. The profile covers 300,000 to 400,000 clones, with roughly 84% appearing a single time and 1% taken by the ten largest. The sequenced sample consisted of peripheral blood. Receptor source: a man in his fifties with active or convalescent COVID-19.

This chain connects TRBV18 to TRBJ2-7; the match to TRBD1 covers 8 bases. This CDR3 contains 14 residues. The trim removed 4 bases at V and 3 bases at J, leaving 5 bases unmatched. Germline CDR1 KGHSH, CDR2 LQKENI. The CDR3, as DNA: TGTGCCAGCTCACAACGACAGGGGCTCTACGAGCAGTACTTC. Translation gives CASSQRQGLYEQYF. Together with reference TRBV18 and TRBJ2-7, the CDR3 gives the full variable domain: NAGVMQNPRHLVRRRGQEARLRCSPMKGHSHVYWYRQLPEEGLKFMVYLQKENIIDESGMPKERFSAEFPKEGPSILRIQQVVRGDSAAYFCASSQRQGLYEQYFGPGTRLTVT.

The rearrangement joins TRBV28 to TRBJ2-7; TRBD2 matches at 7 bases. V dropped 5 bases and J dropped 6; count of bases not matched to a gene: 10. CDR1 MDHEN and CDR2 SYDVKM come from the germline V gene. The CDR3 sequence is 14 residues long. The CDR3 DNA follows: TGTGCCAGCAGTAACGGGAGGTCGGTTGGCGAGCAGTACTTC. Its translation is CASSNGRSVGEQYF.